This is a list of T cell receptor beta chains from one sample in a study of cytotoxic CD8 clonotypes in ibrutinib-treated CLL. Clones were read by immunoSEQ multiplex PCR, and TCRdb kept only the in-frame ones, dropping some. The profile covers under 200,000 clones, with approximately 84% appearing a single time and 4.6% taken by the ten largest. Sequencing was performed on PBMCs, taken after 24 months of ibrutinib treatment. Every receptor here comes from a human donor with chronic lymphocytic leukemia. Both conserved end residues are part of each CDR3. A D gene is named only where the DNA matches it firmly. Rows give clone size only sometimes, using once, few, many, or a class for an expanded clone.

v_call	d_call	cdr3_length	j_call	clone_size	cdr3_aa	cdr3_nt
TRBV7-2	-	14	TRBJ1-2	-	CASSPSRGARGYTF	TGTGCCAGCAGCCCGAGCAGGGGAGCAAGGGGCTACACCTTC
TRBV30	-	13	TRBJ1-4	-	CAWRWGTNEKLFF	TGTGCCTGGAGGTGGGGTACTAATGAAAAACTGTTTTTT
TRBV10-3	-	12	TRBJ2-5	-	CAISARGETQYF	TGTGCCATCAGTGCCAGGGGAGAGACCCAGTACTTC
TRBV5-1	-	13	TRBJ2-3	few	CASSWTSTDTQYF	TGCGCCAGCAGCTGGACTAGCACAGATACGCAGTATTTT
TRBV10-1	-	14	TRBJ2-7	-	CASSYSHPPYEQYF	TGCGCCAGCAGTTACAGTCATCCCCCCTACGAGCAGTACTTC
TRBV10-2	TRBD2	14	TRBJ2-1	-	CASSEPSGSYQQFF	TGCGCCAGCAGTGAACCTAGCGGGAGTTATCAGCAGTTCTTC
TRBV5-1	-	14	TRBJ1-2	once	CASSLFSTRFGYTF	TGCGCCAGCAGCTTGTTTTCAACGAGATTTGGCTACACCTTC
TRBV5-1	TRBD1	13	TRBJ2-7	-	CASSLTGGYEQYF	TGCGCCAGCAGCTTGACAGGGGGCTACGAGCAGTACTTC
TRBV4-1	-	15	TRBJ2-5	-	CASSRSIGTRETQYF	TGCGCCAGCAGCCGCTCGATTGGGACACGGGAGACCCAGTACTTC
TRBV6-5	TRBD1	14	TRBJ1-2	-	CASSPRTGGYGYTF	TGTGCCAGCAGCCCTCGGACAGGGGGCTATGGCTACACCTTC
TRBV30	-	14	TRBJ1-1	-	CAWSMTGGGAEAFF	TGTGCCTGGAGTATGACTGGTGGGGGGGCTGAAGCTTTCTTT
TRBV5-1	-	15	TRBJ2-3	few	CASSLASATTDTQYF	TGCGCCAGCAGCTTGGCCTCCGCTACCACAGATACGCAGTATTTT
TRBV13	TRBD1	14	TRBJ2-2	-	CASSPGQGDGELFF	TGTGCCAGCAGCCCTGGACAGGGGGACGGGGAGCTGTTTTTT